The 26 T cell receptor beta chains below come from one sample, sequenced in a study of T cell responses to AZD1222 COVID-19 vaccine. Produced via immunoSEQ multiplex PCR; TCRdb's table is partial and in-frame only. The table has approximately 91,000 clones, 85% to 95% seen once; the top ten hold around 26%. Here the sequenced sample was peripheral blood, taken 28 days after the second AZD1222 dose. These receptors all come from an adult who received the AZD1222 COVID-19 vaccine.

The J gene is TRBJ2-1, the V gene TRBV29-1; 7 bases match TRBD1. There are 14 residues in the CDR3. Germline V gives CDR1 SQVTM, CDR2 ANQGSEA. Trimming took 8 bases from V and 2 from J; bases not matched to a gene: 9. This CDR3 reads CSTVGQGAYNEQFF. The CDR3 DNA sequence: TGCAGCACCGTAGGCCAGGGGGCCTACAATGAGCAGTTCTTC.

This clone was counted a few times. The CDR3 loop reads CASSPRPQETQYF. Here the CDR3 DNA reads TGTGCCAGCAGTCCACGTCCCCAAGAGACCCAGTACTTC. J is TRBJ2-5 and V is TRBV6-5, with D uncertain. The CDR3 has 13 amino acids. CDR1 is MNHEY, CDR2 SVGAGI, per germline. Trimming shortened V by 5 bases and J by 1 base, and 8 bases separated the two germline ends.

The chain joins TRBV19 to TRBJ2-3, with 9 bases matching TRBD1. The CDR3 loop spans 17 amino acids. Germline V gene sequence: CDR1 LNHDA, CDR2 SQIVND (reference sequence). Unmatched junction bases numbered 9, after V lost 5 bases and J lost 0 bases. CDR3 sequence: CASSLTRTGVSTDTQYF. The CDR3, as DNA: TGTGCCAGTAGTTTAACTCGGACAGGGGTGAGCACAGATACGCAGTATTTT.

V gene TRBV19 combines with J gene TRBJ1-4; no clear D gene. Trimming pared 3 bases from V and 0 bases from J, leaving 11 bases between. CDR1 and CDR2 (germline): LNHDA, SQIVND (reference sequence). The CDR3 is made up of 16 amino acids. CDR3 bases: TGTGCCAGTAGTATCTACGGAGGAGCAACTAATGAAAAACTGTTTTTT. Translated, it gives CASSIYGGATNEKLFF.

The chain uses TRBV27 and TRBJ2-7, with TRBD2 as a possible D gene (6 bases). The CDR3 loop spans 15 amino acids. The ends were cut back, 6 bases at V and 1 base at J, with 16 bases in the middle. Germline loops: CDR1 MNHEY, CDR2 SMNVEV (reference sequence). Here the CDR3 reads CASSSWGRESYEQYF. CDR3 bases: TGTGCCAGCAGCTCGTGGGGTCGGGAGTCCTACGAGCAGTACTTC.

The V and J genes are TRBV3-1 (or the pseudogene TRBV3-2) and TRBJ2-7; 10 nucleotides align to TRBD2. Trimming took 6 bases from V and 7 from J; bases not matched to a gene: 12. This CDR3 is 15 amino acids long. Germline CDR1 LGHDT, CDR2 YNNKEL (reference sequence). The CDR3 bases are TGTGCCAGCAGTCCCCAGCGGGAGGGCCTTGGGGAGCAGTACTTC. Amino acids: CASSPQREGLGEQYF.

This rearrangement joins TRBV9 to TRBJ1-1, with D perhaps TRBD1 (5 bases). The CDR3 runs 13 residues. Trimming shortened V by 2 bases and J by 11 bases, and 16 bases separated the two germline ends. Germline V gene sequence: CDR1 SGDLS, CDR2 YYNGEE. CDR3 sequence: CASSVRDFGTAFF. The CDR3 DNA reads TGTGCCAGCAGCGTCCGGGACTTCGGGACGGCTTTCTTT.

The chain employs TRBV29-1 and TRBJ2-3; D call uncertain. The CDR3 spans 11 residues. Trimming took off 4 bases at V and 1 base at J, with 3 bases between the two ends. Germline CDR1 is SQVTM and CDR2 is ANQGSEA. The CDR3 region is CSVVRTDTQYF. CDR3 DNA sequence: TGCAGCGTTGTACGCACAGATACGCAGTATTTT.

The chain recombines TRBV2 with TRBJ2-1; D possibly corresponds to TRBD2 (5 bases). Germline V gene data show CDR1 as SNHLY and CDR2 as FYNNEI. The CDR3 is 13 residues long. V was clipped by 4 bases and J by 10 bases, with 14 bases between them. The CDR3 loop reads CASSVMTMGEQFF. The DNA for the CDR3 is TGTGCCAGCAGTGTCATGACTATGGGAGAGCAGTTCTTC.

A few counts support this clone. The rearrangement links TRBV30 to TRBJ2-1; 7 bases are shared with TRBD2. After removal of 3 bases from V and 4 bases from J, the junction contained 6 bases not matched to a gene. Germline V gene data show CDR1 as GTSNPN and CDR2 as SVGIG (reference sequence). The CDR3 length is 14 residues. The CDR3 sequence: CAWSSKRGYNEQFF. The CDR3, as DNA: TGTGCCTGGAGCTCAAAGCGGGGTTACAATGAGCAGTTCTTC. The full variable domain, in which reference TRBV30 and TRBJ2-1 provide the parts outside the CDR3, is SQTIHQWPATLVQPVGSPLSLECTVEGTSNPNLYWYRQAAGRGLQLLFYSVGIGQISSEVPQNLSASRPQDRQFILSSKKLLLSDSGFYLCAWSSKRGYNEQFFGPGTRLTVL.

The chain employs TRBV9 and TRBJ2-2, with 7 bases matching TRBD2. The junction had 5 bases not matched to a gene; V was cut back by 4 bases and J by 5 bases. Germline-derived CDR1 and CDR2 are SGDLS and YYNGEE. This CDR3 contains 14 residues. The CDR3 protein is CASSLLAATGELFF. CDR3 DNA sequence: TGTGCCAGCAGCCTTCTAGCGGCGACCGGGGAGCTGTTTTTT.

CDR3 protein: CARRTSGTQTQYF. The CDR3 DNA sequence: TGTGCCAGGAGGACTAGCGGGACGCAGACCCAGTACTTC. The chain links TRBV2 to TRBJ2-5, with 12 nucleotides matching TRBD2. The V segment lost 9 bases and the J segment 6 bases; nucleotides outside the gene matches: 5. Germline V lookup: CDR1 SNHLY, CDR2 FYNNEI. CDR3 size: 13 residues.

This clone was observed once. The gene calls are TRBV2 and TRBJ2-3; 7 bases fit TRBD1. In germline, CDR1 is SNHLY, CDR2 FYNNEI. V lost 3 bases to trimming and J lost 1 base; unmatched junction nucleotides: 1. CDR3 length: 14 residues. The CDR3 sequence is CASSDQGGTDTQYF. CDR3 nucleotides: TGTGCCAGCAGTGACCAGGGGGGCACAGATACGCAGTATTTT.

The chain carries TRBV5-1 and TRBJ2-7; 7 bases fit TRBD1. The CDR3 runs 14 residues. V shed 4 bases and J 2 bases; nucleotides not matched to a gene: 6. The germline CDR1 and CDR2 sequences are SGHRS and YFSETQ. For the CDR3, the DNA is TGCGCCAGCAGCCGCGGGCAGGGGGCCTACGAGCAGTACTTC. This codes for CASSRGQGAYEQYF.

This chain joins TRBV11-2 and TRBJ2-7; 7 bases fit TRBD1. The CDR3 is 13 amino acids. The V and J ends lost 5 bases and 2 bases, in that order; junction bases with no gene match: 3. Germline V gene lookup returns CDR1 SGHAT and CDR2 FQNNGV. CDR3 protein: CASSPGTAYEQYF. As DNA, the CDR3 is TGTGCCAGCAGCCCCGGGACAGCCTACGAGCAGTACTTC.

This chain uses TRBV2 with TRBJ1-2; a possible D gene is TRBD1 (6 bases). Trimming took 5 bases from V and 4 from J, leaving 14 bases between them. In germline, CDR1 is SNHLY, CDR2 FYNNEI. The CDR3 extends over 14 amino acids. As DNA, the CDR3 is TGTGCCAGCAGTTCCAGGGGTAGGGGCTATGGCTACACCTTC. Its protein product is CASSSRGRGYGYTF.

This clone was observed a single time. The rearrangement links TRBV27 to TRBJ1-4, with unresolved D. V lost 4 bases to trimming and J lost 8 bases, with 14 bases between them. Germline CDR1 reads MNHEY; CDR2 reads SMNVEV (reference sequence). CDR3 size: 14 residues. DNA of the CDR3: TGTGCCAGCAGTTCAGGAGCTTTCAGCGAAAAACTGTTTTTT. This gives the protein CASSSGAFSEKLFF. Complete variable domain (other parts from reference TRBV27 and TRBJ1-4): EAQVTQNPRYLITVTGKKLTVTCSQNMNHEYMSWYRQDPGLGLRQIYYSMNVEVTDKGDVPEGYKVSRKEKRNFPLILESPSPNQTSLYFCASSSGAFSEKLFFGSGTQLSVL.

The chain employs TRBV3-1 (or the pseudogene TRBV3-2) and TRBJ2-5; D remains ambiguous. The length of the CDR3 is 15 residues. The germline V gene has CDR1 LGHDT and CDR2 YNNKEL (reference sequence). The V gene lost 1 base and the J gene lost 0 bases, with 9 bases spanning the gap. The CDR3: CASSQGAGHQETQYF. The CDR3 DNA reads TGTGCCAGCAGCCAAGGGGCAGGACACCAAGAGACCCAGTACTTC.

The V gene is TRBV18, the J gene TRBJ1-4; the match to TRBD1 covers 8 bases. With V trimmed by 3 bases and J by 5 bases, 8 bases remained unmatched. CDR3 size: 16 residues. Germline V gene lookup returns CDR1 KGHSH and CDR2 LQKENI. In DNA form, the CDR3 reads TGTGCCAGCTCACCGGGAGACAGGGGAAGGAATGAAAAACTGTTTTTT. Protein: CASSPGDRGRNEKLFF.

In its sample, this clone was seen once. The chain joins TRBV30 to TRBJ2-7, with D possibly being TRBD1 (5 bases). The CDR3 covers 13 residues. Trimming removed 4 bases from V and 3 bases from J, with 13 bases in between. Looked up from germline, CDR1 is GTSNPN and CDR2 is SVGIG (reference sequence). The CDR3 loop is CAWTPDRFYEQYF. The CDR3 DNA is TGTGCCTGGACCCCCGACAGATTCTACGAGCAGTACTTC.

V is TRBV24-1 and J is TRBJ2-3, with 7 bases lining up with TRBD1. The CDR3 is 14 residues long. With V trimmed by 4 bases and J by 4 bases, 4 bases remained unmatched. Germline V gene lookup returns CDR1 KGHDR and CDR2 SFDVKD. DNA for the CDR3: TGTGCCACCAGTGACTCCGACAGGGCAGATACGCAGTATTTT. Protein sequence: CATSDSDRADTQYF.

The chain has TRBV19 and TRBJ1-5; 9 bases are a match to TRBD1. The CDR3 length is 16 residues. V dropped 6 bases and J dropped 2; count of bases not matched to a gene: 8. Germline V gene data show CDR1 as LNHDA and CDR2 as SQIVND (reference sequence). The chain's CDR3 is CASSRRTGDGNQPQHF. Here the CDR3 DNA reads TGTGCCAGTAGCCGGCGGACAGGGGATGGCAATCAGCCCCAGCATTTT.

The genes are TRBV25-1 and TRBJ2-3; D possibly corresponds to TRBD2 (6 bases). Germline V gives CDR1 MGHDK, CDR2 SYGVNS. The CDR3 sequence is 18 residues long. V was clipped by 5 bases and J by 6 bases, with 27 bases between them. CDR3: CASSLPRGGTSRGDTQYF. The CDR3 nucleotides are TGTGCCAGCAGTCTCCCCAGAGGCGGGACTTCCCGAGGGGATACGCAGTATTTT. Full variable domain (remainder filled in from reference TRBV25-1 and TRBJ2-3): EADIYQTPRYLVIGTGKKITLECSQTMGHDKMYWYQQDPGMELHLIHYSYGVNSTEKGDLSSESTVSRIRTEHFPLTLESARPSHTSQYLCASSLPRGGTSRGDTQYFGPGTRLTVL.

The chain joins TRBV6-5 to TRBJ2-1, with 10 bases that match TRBD2. There are 14 residues in the CDR3. Germline-derived CDR1 and CDR2 are MNHEY and SVGAGI. The junction had 7 bases not matched to a gene; V was cut back by 6 bases and J by 8 bases. The CDR3 DNA reads TGTGCCAGCAGGACCGGGACTAGCGATTATGAGCAGTTCTTC. Translating it yields CASRTGTSDYEQFF.

This clone was found once. The rearrangement uses TRBV7-8 and TRBJ2-4; 9 nucleotides match TRBD2. Germline V gives CDR1 SGHVS, CDR2 FQNEAQ. The CDR3 has 15 residues. V was clipped by 4 bases and J by 6 bases; unmatched bases: 7. The CDR3 loop reads CASSSPLAGANIQYF. CDR3 bases: TGTGCCAGCAGCTCCCCCTTAGCGGGAGCAAACATTCAGTACTTC.

The chain combines TRBV5-4 with TRBJ1-6; D unclear. CDR1 and CDR2 (germline): SGHNT, YYREEE (reference sequence). V was trimmed by 2 bases and J by 7 bases, leaving 10 bases between them. CDR3 size: 14 residues. The CDR3 spells CASSFGENNSPLHF. CDR3 DNA: TGTGCCAGCAGCTTTGGGGAAAACAATTCACCCCTCCACTTT.